This T cell receptor (beta chain) was found in a study of T-cell memory formation after mild COVID-19. TCRdb re-analysed the 5' RACE reads in MiXCR, keeping a single row per CDR3 protein. The table shows about 410,000 distinct CDR3 sequences, with about 22% occurring only once. This CDR3 is built from 14 residues. Trimming took 3 bases from V and 9 from J, leaving 15 bases between them. Germline-derived CDR1 and CDR2 are LNHNV and YYDKDF (reference sequence). This receptor was identified in an adult woman who had mild COVID-19 (a few samples of this study predate the infection). Cell type and time point are not known. The chain links TRBV15 to TRBJ1-5; a weak D match, TRBD1 (6 bases). Sequenced sample: PBMCs or a T cell subset sorted from them (not recorded which). The CDR3 DNA reads TGTGCCACCAGCAGGGGTCAGGCAGGGGCGCCCCAGCATTTT. Amino acids: CATSRGQAGAPQHF.